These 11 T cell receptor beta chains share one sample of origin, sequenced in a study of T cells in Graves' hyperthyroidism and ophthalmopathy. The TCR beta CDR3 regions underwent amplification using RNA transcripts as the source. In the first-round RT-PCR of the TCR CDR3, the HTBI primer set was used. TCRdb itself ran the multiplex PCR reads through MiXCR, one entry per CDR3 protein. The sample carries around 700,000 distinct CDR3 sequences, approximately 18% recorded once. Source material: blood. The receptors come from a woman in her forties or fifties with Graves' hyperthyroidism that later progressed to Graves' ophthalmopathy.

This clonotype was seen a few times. The CDR3 DNA follows: TGTGCCAGCAGAGGCCACGGTAACAATGAGCAGTTCTTC. Residues: CASRGHGNNEQFF. V gene TRBV7-6 combines with J gene TRBJ2-1; D gene ambiguous. V dropped 6 bases and J dropped 5 bases, with 11 bases sitting between them. Germline V gene data show CDR1 as SGHVS and CDR2 as FNYEAQ. This CDR3 is built from 13 residues. The full variable domain, completed using reference TRBV7-6 and TRBJ2-1, is GAGVSQSPRYKVTKRGQDVALRCDPISGHVSLYWYRQALGQGPEFLTYFNYEAQQDKSGLPNDRFSAERPEGSISTLTIQRTEQRDSAMYRCASRGHGNNEQFFGPGTRLTVL.

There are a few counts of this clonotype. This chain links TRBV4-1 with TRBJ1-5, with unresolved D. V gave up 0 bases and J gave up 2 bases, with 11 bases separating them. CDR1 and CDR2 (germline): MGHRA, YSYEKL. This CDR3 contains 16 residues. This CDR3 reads CASSQDTRAGNQPQHF. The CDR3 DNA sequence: TGCGCCAGCAGCCAAGACACTCGGGCCGGCAATCAGCCCCAGCATTTT.

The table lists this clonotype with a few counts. CDR3 residues: CASSIRVSATEAFF. The DNA for the CDR3 is TGTGCCAGCAGTATCAGGGTTTCGGCCACTGAAGCTTTCTTT. The V gene is TRBV2, the J gene TRBJ1-1, with D perhaps matching TRBD1 (5 bases). Germline-derived CDR1 and CDR2 are SNHLY and FYNNEI. The CDR3 loop spans 14 amino acids. Trimming stripped 5 bases from V and 4 bases from J, with 14 bases between.

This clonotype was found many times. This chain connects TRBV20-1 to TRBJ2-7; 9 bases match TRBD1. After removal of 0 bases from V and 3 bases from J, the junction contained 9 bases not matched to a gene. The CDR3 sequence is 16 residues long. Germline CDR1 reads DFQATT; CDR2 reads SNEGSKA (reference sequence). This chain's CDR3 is CSARDWQGQGFYEQYF. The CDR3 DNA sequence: TGCAGTGCTAGAGATTGGCAGGGACAGGGATTCTACGAGCAGTACTTC.

CDR3 bases: TGTGCCAGCAGGTGGAGGGGGCAAGGGGATGAAAAACTGTTTTTT. It specifies CASRWRGQGDEKLFF. The chain recombines TRBV13 with TRBJ1-4, with TRBD1 identical over 7 bases. This CDR3 region has 15 residues. V was clipped by 6 bases and J by 6 bases; unmatched bases: 10. The germline V gene encodes CDR1 PRHDT and CDR2 FYEKMQ (reference sequence).

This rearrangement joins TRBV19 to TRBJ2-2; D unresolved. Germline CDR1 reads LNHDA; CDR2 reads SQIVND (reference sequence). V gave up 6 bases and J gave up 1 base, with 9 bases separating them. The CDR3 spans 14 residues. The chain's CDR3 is CASRIRENTGELFF. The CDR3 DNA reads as TGTGCCAGTAGGATCCGCGAGAACACCGGGGAGCTGTTTTTT.

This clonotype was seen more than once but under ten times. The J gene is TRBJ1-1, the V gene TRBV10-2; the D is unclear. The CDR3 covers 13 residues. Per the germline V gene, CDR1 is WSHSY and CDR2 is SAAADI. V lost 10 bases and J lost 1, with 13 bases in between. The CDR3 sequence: CAIRGPGNTEAFF. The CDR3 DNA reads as TGCGCCATCCGAGGACCGGGGAACACTGAAGCTTTCTTT.

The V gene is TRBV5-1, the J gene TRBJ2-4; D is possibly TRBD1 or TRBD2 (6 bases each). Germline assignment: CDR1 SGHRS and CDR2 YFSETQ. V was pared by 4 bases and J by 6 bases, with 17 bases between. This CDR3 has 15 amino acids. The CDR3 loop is CASSPRGGRGNIQYF. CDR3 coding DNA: TGCGCCAGCAGCCCCCGAGGGGGGCGGGGAAACATTCAGTACTTC.

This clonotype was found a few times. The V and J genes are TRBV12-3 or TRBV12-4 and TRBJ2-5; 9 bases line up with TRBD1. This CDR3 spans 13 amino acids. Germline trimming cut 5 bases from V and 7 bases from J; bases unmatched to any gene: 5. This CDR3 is CASSTDRGGTQYF. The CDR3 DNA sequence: TGTGCCAGCAGTACAGACAGGGGGGGGACCCAGTACTTC.

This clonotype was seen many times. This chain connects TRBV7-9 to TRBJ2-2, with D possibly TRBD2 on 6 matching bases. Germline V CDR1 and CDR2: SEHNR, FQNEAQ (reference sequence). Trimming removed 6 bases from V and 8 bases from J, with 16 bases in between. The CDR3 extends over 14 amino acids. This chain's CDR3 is CASRPILASGELFF. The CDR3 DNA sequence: TGTGCCAGCAGACCCATCCTAGCGTCGGGGGAGCTGTTTTTT.

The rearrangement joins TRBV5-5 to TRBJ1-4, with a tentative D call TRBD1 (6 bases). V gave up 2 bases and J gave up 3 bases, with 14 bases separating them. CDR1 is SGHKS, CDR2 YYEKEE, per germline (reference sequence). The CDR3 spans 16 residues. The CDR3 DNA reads TGTGCCAGCAGCTTTCGACAGGCCTCAGCTAATGAAAAACTGTTTTTT. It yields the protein CASSFRQASANEKLFF. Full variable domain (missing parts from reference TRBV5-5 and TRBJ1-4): DAGVTQSPTHLIKTRGQQVTLRCSPISGHKSVSWYQQVLGQGPQFIFQYYEKEERGRGNFPDRFSARQFPNYSSELNVNALLLGDSALYLCASSFRQASANEKLFFGSGTQLSVL.